Presented here are 9 T cell receptor beta chains from one specimen sequenced in a study of technical replicates of blood from a handful of donors. TCRdb keeps only in-frame clones here, not all; method: immunoSEQ multiplex PCR. Seen here are approximately 76,000 clones, approximately 86% observed once, and the top ten hold approximately 5%. Sequencing input: PBMCs. These TCRs come from a human donor in good health. Some clones in this sample may be carry-over from other donors' samples.

This clone occurred once. This chain joins TRBV1 and TRBJ1-5. TRBV1 corresponds to a pseudogene. This CDR3 spans 15 amino acids. CDR3 region: CTSSPWVKRGQPQHF. As DNA, the CDR3 is TGCACCAGCAGCCCCTGGGTGAAACGGGGGCAGCCCCAGCATTTT.

The sample holds one count of this clone. The chain uses TRBV11-2 and TRBJ2-7; 9 nucleotides align to TRBD1. Germline-derived CDR1 and CDR2 are SGHAT and FQNNGV. V was clipped by 1 base and J by 7 bases; unmatched bases: 11. The CDR3 covers 16 residues. As DNA, the CDR3 is TGTGCCAGCAGCTTAGGAAGGGGGACAGGGCAGAGGGAGCAGTACTTC. Translating gives CASSLGRGTGQREQYF. Filled out from reference TRBV11-2 and TRBJ2-7, the complete variable domain reads EAGVAQSPRYKIIEKRQSVAFWCNPISGHATLYWYQQILGQGPKLLIQFQNNGVVDDSQLPKDRFSAERLKGVDSTLKIQPAKLEDSAVYLCASSLGRGTGQREQYFGPGTRLTVT.

V and J are TRBV7-6 and TRBJ2-1; 14 bases fit TRBD2. This CDR3 is 15 amino acids long. Germline CDR1 and CDR2: SGHVS and FNYEAQ. After removal of 4 bases from V and 6 bases from J, the junction contained 2 bases not matched to a gene. Here the CDR3 reads CASSSGTSGGNEQFF. The CDR3, as DNA: TGTGCCAGCAGCTCGGGGACTAGCGGGGGCAATGAGCAGTTCTTC.

The rearrangement links TRBV29-1 to TRBJ2-3, with 8 bases matching TRBD2. The CDR3 has 13 residues. Germline V gives CDR1 SQVTM, CDR2 ANQGSEA. V shed 7 bases and J 10 bases; nucleotides not matched to a gene: 13. The CDR3 is CSAGGGGRNAQYF. CDR3 sequence (DNA): TGCAGCGCGGGGGGGGGAGGCCGGAATGCGCAGTATTTT.

As to this clone: Other nucleotide sequences from this sample produce the same CDR3. The chain joins TRBV30 to TRBJ1-2; D may be TRBD1 (5 bases). CDR1 GTSNPN and CDR2 SVGIG come from the germline V gene (reference sequence). The ends were cut back, 5 bases at V and 3 bases at J, with 13 bases in the middle. The CDR3 extends over 13 amino acids. CDR3: CAWSRGRDYGYTF. CDR3 nucleotide sequence: TGTGCCTGGTCTAGGGGCAGGGACTATGGCTACACCTTC.

This sequence joins TRBV4-2 and TRBJ2-5; 11 nucleotides agree with TRBD2. The better agreement between TRBJ2-7 and the DNA end casts doubt on the J call. There are 15 residues in the CDR3. Germline loops: CDR1 LGHNA, CDR2 YNFKEQ. The CDR3 DNA is TGTGCCAGCAGCCAAGATACTAGCGGGAGTTACGAGCAGTACTTC. Translating it yields CASSQDTSGSYEQYF.

V usage is TRBV7-2 and J usage is TRBJ1-5; 7 nucleotides align to TRBD1. The CDR3 runs 16 residues. Germline CDR1 SGHTA, CDR2 FQGNSA. The junction had 13 bases not matched to a gene; V was cut back by 4 bases and J by 7 bases. The CDR3: CASSSPPGGSLQPQHF. The CDR3 nucleotides read TGTGCCAGCAGCTCCCCCCCAGGGGGAAGTTTGCAGCCCCAGCATTTT.

The J gene is TRBJ1-2, the V gene TRBV7-8; D call uncertain. Germline V gene lookup returns CDR1 SGHVS and CDR2 FQNEAQ. The CDR3 contains 17 residues. With 1 base removed from V and 7 bases from J, the gap between germline ends came to 22 bases. CDR3 sequence: CASSLGGGLDRVGGYTF. The CDR3 bases are TGTGCCAGCAGCTTAGGAGGAGGGTTGGATAGAGTCGGTGGCTACACCTTC.

The chain links TRBV5-1 to TRBJ2-7; no definite D call. Trimming shortened V by 0 bases and J by 4 bases, and 11 bases separated the two germline ends. CDR1 SGHRS and CDR2 YFSETQ come from the germline V gene. This CDR3 is 14 amino acids long. The CDR3 is CASSLDLNWYEQYF. The CDR3 DNA sequence: TGCGCCAGCAGCTTGGACTTAAATTGGTACGAGCAGTACTTC.